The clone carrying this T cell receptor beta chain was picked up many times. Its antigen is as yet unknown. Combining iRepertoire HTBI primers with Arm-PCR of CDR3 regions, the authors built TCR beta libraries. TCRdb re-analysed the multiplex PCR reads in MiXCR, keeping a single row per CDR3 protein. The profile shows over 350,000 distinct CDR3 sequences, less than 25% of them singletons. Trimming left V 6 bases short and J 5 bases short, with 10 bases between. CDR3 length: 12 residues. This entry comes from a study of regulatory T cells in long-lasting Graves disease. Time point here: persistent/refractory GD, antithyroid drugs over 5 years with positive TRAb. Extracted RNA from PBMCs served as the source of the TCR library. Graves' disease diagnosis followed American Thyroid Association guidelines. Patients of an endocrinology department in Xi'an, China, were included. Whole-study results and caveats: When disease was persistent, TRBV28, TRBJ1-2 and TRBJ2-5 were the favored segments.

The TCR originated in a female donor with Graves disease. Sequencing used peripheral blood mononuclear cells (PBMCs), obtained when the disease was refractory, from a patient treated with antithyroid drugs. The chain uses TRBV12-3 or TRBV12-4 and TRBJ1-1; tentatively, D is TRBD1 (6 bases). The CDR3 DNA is TGTGCCAGCAGCGAGGGGGGAACTGAAGCTTTCTTT. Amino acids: CASSEGGTEAFF.